This passage covers 6 T cell receptor beta chains from one sample sequenced in a study of T-cell reconstitution after alpha-beta-depleted transplantation in children. TCRbeta library construction was performed incorporating unique molecular identifiers. TCRdb used MiXCR to reprocess the PCR reads, holding one entry per CDR3 protein. The table has 550,000 to 800,000 distinct CDR3 sequences, less than 15% seen once. The sequences come from PBMCs, collected before TCRalphabeta/CD19-depleted stem cell transplant. The receptors here all came from a girl between 2 and 10 years old with congenital amegakaryocytic thrombocytopenia, due to receive a stem cell transplant.

At least ten counts were recorded for this clonotype. The chain joins TRBV5-1 to TRBJ2-7, with a possible D match to TRBD1 (5 bases). Germline V lookup: CDR1 SGHRS, CDR2 YFSETQ. This CDR3 comprises 14 residues. The ends were cut back, 0 bases at V and 3 bases at J, with 10 bases in the middle. For the CDR3, the DNA is TGCGCCAGCAGCTTGGATCAGGGTGGCTACGAGCAGTACTTC. It yields the protein CASSLDQGGYEQYF.

In this sample, this clonotype turned up a few times. V is TRBV7-2 and J is TRBJ1-5; maybe TRBD1 (5 bases). The CDR3 length is 15 residues. The V gene's germline CDR1 is SGHTA and CDR2 FQGNSA. Trimming took off 1 base at V and 5 bases at J, with 12 bases between the two ends. CDR3 protein: CASSLGRQGYQPQHF. The CDR3 bases are TGTGCCAGCAGCTTAGGAAGGCAGGGCTATCAGCCCCAGCATTTT.

Ten or more counts support this clonotype. The chain is built from TRBV12-3 or TRBV12-4 and TRBJ2-1; D might be TRBD1 (6 bases). The CDR3 has 13 residues. Trimming took off 2 bases at V and 5 bases at J, with 7 bases between the two ends. This CDR3 reads CASSLWTDNEQFF. Here the CDR3 DNA reads TGTGCCAGCAGTTTATGGACAGACAATGAGCAGTTCTTC.

This clonotype was observed a handful of times. The V gene is TRBV3-1, the J gene TRBJ2-5, with 8 bases that match TRBD1. The CDR3 runs to 18 residues. J lost 5 bases, V lost 3 bases, and 17 bases had no gene match. Per the germline V gene, CDR1 is LGHDT and CDR2 is YNNKEL (reference sequence). DNA of the CDR3: TGTGCCAGCAGCCAGAAAGCGATTGGACAGGGTGGAGGGGAGACCCAGTACTTC. Its translation: CASSQKAIGQGGGETQYF.

In this sample, this clonotype turned up a few times. DNA for the CDR3: TGTGCCAGCACCGGGGAGCCTATTGGCTCCGAGCAGTACTTC. It translates to CASTGEPIGSEQYF. The V call is TRBV2, the J call TRBJ2-7; D possibly corresponds to TRBD2 (5 bases). Germline CDR1 and CDR2: SNHLY and FYNNEI. This CDR3 has 14 residues. V dropped 7 bases and J dropped 6 bases, with 19 bases sitting between them.

The CDR3 nucleotides read TGTGCCAGCCGACGAGGGCGGAAGAACACCGGGGAGCTGTTTTTT. Its translation is CASRRGRKNTGELFF. This chain uses TRBV12-3 or TRBV12-4 with TRBJ2-2; possibly TRBD2 for D (5 bases). The CDR3 sequence is 15 residues long. Trimming took off 8 bases at V and 1 base at J, with 14 bases between the two ends.